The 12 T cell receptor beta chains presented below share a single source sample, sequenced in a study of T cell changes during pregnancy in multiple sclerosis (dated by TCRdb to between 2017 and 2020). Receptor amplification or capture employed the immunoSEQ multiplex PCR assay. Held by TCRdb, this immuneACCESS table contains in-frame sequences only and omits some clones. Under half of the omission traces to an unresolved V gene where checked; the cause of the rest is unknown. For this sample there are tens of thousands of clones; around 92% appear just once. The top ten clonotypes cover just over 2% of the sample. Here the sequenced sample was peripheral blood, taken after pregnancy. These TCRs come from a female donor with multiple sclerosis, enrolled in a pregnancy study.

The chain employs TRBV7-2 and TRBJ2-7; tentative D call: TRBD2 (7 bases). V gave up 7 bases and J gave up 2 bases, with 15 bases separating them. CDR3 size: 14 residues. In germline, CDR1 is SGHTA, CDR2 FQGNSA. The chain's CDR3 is CASTSSGGPYEQYF. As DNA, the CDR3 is TGTGCCAGCACCTCTTCGGGGGGCCCCTACGAGCAGTACTTC.

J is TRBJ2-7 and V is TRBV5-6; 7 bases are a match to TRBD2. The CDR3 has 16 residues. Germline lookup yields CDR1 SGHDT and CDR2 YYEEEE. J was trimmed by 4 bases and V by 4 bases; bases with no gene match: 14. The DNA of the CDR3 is TGTGCCAGCAGCAACCTTGGGGGGGTGAACCGTTACGAGCAGTACTTC. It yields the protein CASSNLGGVNRYEQYF.

Here the CDR3 reads CAWSYGGSSHEQYF. Here the CDR3 DNA reads TGTGCCTGGAGCTACGGCGGGAGTTCCCACGAGCAGTACTTC. The V gene is TRBV30, the J gene TRBJ2-7; 7 bases are a match to TRBD2. CDR1 GTSNPN and CDR2 SVGIG come from the germline V gene (reference sequence). The J segment lost 5 bases and the V segment lost 3 bases, leaving 10 bases of the junction unmatched. CDR3 size: 14 residues.

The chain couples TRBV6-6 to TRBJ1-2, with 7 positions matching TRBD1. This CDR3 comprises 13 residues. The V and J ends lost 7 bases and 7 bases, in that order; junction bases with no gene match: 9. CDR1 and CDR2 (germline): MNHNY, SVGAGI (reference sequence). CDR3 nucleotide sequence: TGTGCCAGCAAGAGGAGACAGGGTGGTGGCTACACCTTC. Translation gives CASKRRQGGGYTF.

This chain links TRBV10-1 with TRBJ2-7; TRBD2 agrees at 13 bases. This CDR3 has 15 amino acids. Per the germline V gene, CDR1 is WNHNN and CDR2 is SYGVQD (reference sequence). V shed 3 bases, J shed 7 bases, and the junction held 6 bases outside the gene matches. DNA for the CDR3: TGCGCCAGCAGTGACCGACTAGCGGGAGGCAAGGAGCAGTACTTC. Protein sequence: CASSDRLAGGKEQYF.

The CDR3 DNA follows: TGTGCCAGCAGCACAACCGGGACAGATCCATACGAGCAGTACTTC. Translated, it gives CASSTTGTDPYEQYF. The chain combines TRBV7-2 with TRBJ2-7; 7 nucleotides line up with TRBD1. V shed 5 bases, J shed 4 bases, and the junction held 11 bases outside the gene matches. The germline gives CDR1 SGHTA, CDR2 FQGNSA. This CDR3 region has 15 residues.

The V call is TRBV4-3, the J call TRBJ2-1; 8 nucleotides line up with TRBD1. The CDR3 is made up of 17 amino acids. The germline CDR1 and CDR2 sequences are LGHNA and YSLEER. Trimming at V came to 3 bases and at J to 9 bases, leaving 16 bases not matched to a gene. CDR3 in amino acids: CASSHRASGQGEGEQFF. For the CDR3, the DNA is TGCGCCAGCAGCCACCGAGCTTCTGGACAGGGAGAAGGTGAGCAGTTCTTC.

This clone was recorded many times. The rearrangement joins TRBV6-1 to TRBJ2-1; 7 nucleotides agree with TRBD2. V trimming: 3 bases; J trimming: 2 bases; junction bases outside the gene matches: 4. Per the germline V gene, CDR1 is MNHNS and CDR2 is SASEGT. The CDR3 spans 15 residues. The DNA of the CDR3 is TGTGCCAGCAGTGATGGGGGGGACCCCTACAATGAGCAGTTCTTC. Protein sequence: CASSDGGDPYNEQFF.

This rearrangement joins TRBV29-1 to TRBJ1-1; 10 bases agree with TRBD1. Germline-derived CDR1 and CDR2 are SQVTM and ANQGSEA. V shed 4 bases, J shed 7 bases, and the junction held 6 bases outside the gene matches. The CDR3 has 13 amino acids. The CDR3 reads CSVANGQGVEAFF. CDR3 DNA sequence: TGCAGCGTTGCTAATGGACAGGGGGTTGAAGCTTTCTTT.

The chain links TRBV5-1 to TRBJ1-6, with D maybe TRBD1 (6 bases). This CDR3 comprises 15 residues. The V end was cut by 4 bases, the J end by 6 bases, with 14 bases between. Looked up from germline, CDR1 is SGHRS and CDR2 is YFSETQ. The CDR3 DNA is TGCGCCAGCAGCACCGCACAGGGCTCTAATTCACCCCTCCACTTT. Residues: CASSTAQGSNSPLHF. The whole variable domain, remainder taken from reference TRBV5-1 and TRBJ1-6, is KAGVTQTPRYLIKTRGQQVTLSCSPISGHRSVSWYQQTPGQGLQFLFEYFSETQRNKGNFPGRFSGRQFSNSRSEMNVSTLELGDSALYLCASSTAQGSNSPLHFGNGTRLTVT.

The DNA of the CDR3 is TGTGCCAGCAGCGTAGAGGGCAGGGAAGGGATTCAGCCCCAGCATTTT. Amino acid sequence: CASSVEGREGIQPQHF. The chain carries TRBV9 and TRBJ1-5, with a possible D match to TRBD1 (5 bases). This CDR3 is built from 16 residues. V was clipped by 0 bases and J by 6 bases, with 16 bases between them. Per the germline V gene, CDR1 is SGDLS and CDR2 is YYNGEE. Full variable domain (missing parts from reference TRBV9 and TRBJ1-5): DSGVTQTPKHLITATGQRVTLRCSPRSGDLSVYWYQQSLDQGLQFLIQYYNGEERAKGNILERFSAQQFPDLHSELNLSSLELGDSALYFCASSVEGREGIQPQHFGDGTRLSIL.

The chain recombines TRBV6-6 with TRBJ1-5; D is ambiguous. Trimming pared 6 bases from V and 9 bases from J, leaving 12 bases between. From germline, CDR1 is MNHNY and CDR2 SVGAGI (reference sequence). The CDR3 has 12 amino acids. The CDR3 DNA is TGTGCCAGCAGCCACGAGGGCTCGCCCCAGCATTTT. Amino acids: CASSHEGSPQHF.